The next 5 T cell receptor beta chains were all read from a single sample in a study of Ad26.COV2.S vaccination and SARS-CoV-2 variants. The assay was immunoSEQ multiplex PCR, and TCRdb's table has in-frame clones only and misses some. The sample lists 350,000 to 400,000 clones, 70% to 90% seen once, with roughly 3% in the top ten. Specified treatment: some 20 received Ad26.COV2.S at low or high dose, single or two shots; roughly 5 received placebo; per-sample allocation not given. The study sampled participants on day 63 after the first vaccine or placebo injection. The sequences come from peripheral blood, collected in a trial of Ad26.COV2.S vaccine versus placebo. The origin of the receptors is a person between 18 and 65 years old who received the Ad26.COV2.S COVID-19 vaccine or a placebo.

The chain combines TRBV25-1 with TRBJ1-2; D gene uncertain. CDR3 length equals 13 residues. Germline V CDR1 and CDR2: MGHDK, SYGVNS. With 1 base removed from V and 4 bases from J, the gap between germline ends came to 7 bases. DNA for the CDR3: TGTGCCAGCAGTGAATCTGAGTTCTATGGCTACACCTTC. Translation gives CASSESEFYGYTF.

V usage is TRBV6-6 and J usage is TRBJ2-5; a weak D match, TRBD1 (6 bases). This CDR3 contains 15 residues. The V gene's germline CDR1 is MNHNY and CDR2 SVGAGI (reference sequence). Trimming removed 1 base at V and 3 bases at J, with 12 bases between. The CDR3, as DNA: TGTGCCAGCAGTTACTTCACAGGGTTAAAAGAGACCCAGTACTTC. It translates to CASSYFTGLKETQYF.

J is TRBJ2-3 and V is TRBV7-8; D gene uncertain. This CDR3 is 11 amino acids long. V was cut by 5 bases and J by 9 bases, with 9 bases left in between. Germline V gene data show CDR1 as SGHVS and CDR2 as FQNEAQ. The CDR3 bases are TGTGCCAGCAGCCTTATCGGGACGCAGTATTTT. Translated, it gives CASSLIGTQYF. The whole variable domain, remainder taken from reference TRBV7-8 and TRBJ2-3, is GAGVSQSPRYKVAKRGQDVALRCDPISGHVSLFWYQQALGQGPEFLTYFQNEAQLDKSGLPSDRFFAERPEGSVSTLKIQRTQQEDSAVYLCASSLIGTQYFGPGTRLTVL.

The CDR3 sequence: CASSTTWGNEQFF. The CDR3 coding sequence is TGTGCCAGCAGCACGACATGGGGCAATGAGCAGTTCTTC. The chain is built from TRBV6-5 and TRBJ2-1, with no clear D. Trimming stripped 6 bases from V and 6 bases from J, with 12 bases between. Germline loops: CDR1 MNHEY, CDR2 SVGAGI. CDR3 size: 13 residues.

A note on this clone: This specimen includes other DNA sequences encoding the same CDR3. The rearrangement joins TRBV6-5 to TRBJ1-2; D gene ambiguous. There are 14 residues in the CDR3. Germline CDR1 is MNHEY and CDR2 is SVGAGI. Trimming shortened V by 2 bases and J by 2 bases, and 9 bases separated the two germline ends. The CDR3 DNA reads TGTGCCAGCAGTTACAGGGCAACGAACTATGGCTACACCTTC. The encoded protein is CASSYRATNYGYTF.